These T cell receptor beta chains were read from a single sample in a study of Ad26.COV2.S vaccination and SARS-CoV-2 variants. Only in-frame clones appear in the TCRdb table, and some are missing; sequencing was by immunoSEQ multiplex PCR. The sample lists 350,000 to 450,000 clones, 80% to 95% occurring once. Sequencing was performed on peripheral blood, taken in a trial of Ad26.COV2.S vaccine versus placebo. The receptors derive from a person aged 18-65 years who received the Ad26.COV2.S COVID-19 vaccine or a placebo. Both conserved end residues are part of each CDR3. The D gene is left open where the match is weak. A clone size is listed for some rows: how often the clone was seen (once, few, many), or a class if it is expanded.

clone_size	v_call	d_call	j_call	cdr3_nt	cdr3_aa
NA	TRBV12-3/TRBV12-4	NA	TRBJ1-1	TGTGCCAGCAGTCGCCCTTACGGTGAAGCTTTCTTT	CASSRPYGEAFF
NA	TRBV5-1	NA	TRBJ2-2	TGCGCCAGCAGCGCGACTAGCACCGGGGAGCTGTTTTTT	CASSATSTGELFF
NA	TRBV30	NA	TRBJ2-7	TGTGCCTGGACAAGGGGAGACAGGTCCAGGGAAGAGCAGTACTTC	CAWTRGDRSREEQYF
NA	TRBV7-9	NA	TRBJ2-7	TGTGCCAGCAGCTTATCCCTCGGGCAGGCCTACGAGCAGTACTTC	CASSLSLGQAYEQYF
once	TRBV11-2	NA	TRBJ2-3	TGTGCCAGCAGCTTAAGGGGCGGGGAACGCACAGATACGCAGTATTTT	CASSLRGGERTDTQYF
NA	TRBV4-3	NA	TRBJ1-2	TGCGCCAGCAGCCAAGAGGGACTGATGAACTATGGCTACACCTTC	CASSQEGLMNYGYTF
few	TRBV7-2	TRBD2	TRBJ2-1	TGTGCCAGCAGCTTGTCCGGACTAGCGGGGGGGCCGGGTGAGCAGTTCTTC	CASSLSGLAGGPGEQFF
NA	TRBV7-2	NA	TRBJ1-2	TGTGCCAGCAGCTTATACAGGGAAAGCTATGGCTACACCTTC	CASSLYRESYGYTF
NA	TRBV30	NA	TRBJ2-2	TGTGCCTGGAGTGGGGCTCGGGACACCGGGGAGCTGTTTTTT	CAWSGARDTGELFF
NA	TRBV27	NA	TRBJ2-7	TGTGCCAGCAGCAAGGAGTACGAGCAGTACTTC	CASSKEYEQYF
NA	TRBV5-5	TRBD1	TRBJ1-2	TGTGCCAGCAGCTTTGGAACAGGGGATGGCTACACCTTC	CASSFGTGDGYTF
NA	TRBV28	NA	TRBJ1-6	TGTGCCAGCGGTTACAGGATCTCAAACTCCTATAATTCACCCCTCCACTTT	CASGYRISNSYNSPLHF
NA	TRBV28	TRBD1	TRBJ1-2	TGTGCCAGCAGTTTAATGGGACAGGCGAATGGCTACACCTTC	CASSLMGQANGYTF
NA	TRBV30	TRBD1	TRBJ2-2	TGTGCCTGGACCGGGACAGGGAACACCGGGGAGCTGTTTTTT	CAWTGTGNTGELFF
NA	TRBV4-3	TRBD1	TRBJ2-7	TGCGCCAGCAGCCAAGATCTGGGGACAGGGAACGAGCAGTACTTC	CASSQDLGTGNEQYF
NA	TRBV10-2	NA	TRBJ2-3	TGCGCCAGCAGTCAGACAGGATTCACAGATACGCAGTATTTT	CASSQTGFTDTQYF
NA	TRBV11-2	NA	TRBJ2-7	TGTGCCAGCACCCCCCACTACGAGCAGTACTTC	CASTPHYEQYF
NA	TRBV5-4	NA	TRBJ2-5	TGTGCCAGCACCGTATGGGGGGCCCAGTACCAAGAGACCCAGTACTTC	CASTVWGAQYQETQYF
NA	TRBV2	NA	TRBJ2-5	TGTGCCAGCAGGGGACCAAACGGGGAGACCCAGTACTTC	CASRGPNGETQYF
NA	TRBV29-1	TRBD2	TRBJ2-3	TGCAGCGTTGAAGTACCGGGACTAGCTCAAATGGATACGCAGTATTTT	CSVEVPGLAQMDTQYF
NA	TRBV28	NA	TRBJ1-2	TGTGCCAGCAGTTTAGGGGGCGGGGGCCCTAACTATGGCTACACCTTC	CASSLGGGGPNYGYTF
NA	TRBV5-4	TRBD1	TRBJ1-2	TGTGCCAGCAGCTTGGTATTTGGGCCGGGACAGGGGGCGACTAACTATGGCTACACCTTC	CASSLVFGPGQGATNYGYTF
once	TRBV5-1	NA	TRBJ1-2	TGCGCCAGCAGCGGTGCGGGTATGGTATACACCTTC	CASSGAGMVYTF
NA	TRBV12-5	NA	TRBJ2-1	TGTGCTAGTGGTTTGGGACAGGTTTCCTACAATGAGCAGTTCTTC	CASGLGQVSYNEQFF
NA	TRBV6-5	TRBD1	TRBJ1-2	TGTGCCAGCAGTTACTCGGCAGGGGGCACGGAGGGCTACACCTTC	CASSYSAGGTEGYTF
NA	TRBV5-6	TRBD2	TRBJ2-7	TGTGCCAGCAGATTGACTAGCGGGGACTCCGGGGCCTACGAGCAGTACTTC	CASRLTSGDSGAYEQYF
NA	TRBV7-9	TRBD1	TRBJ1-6	TGTGCCAGCAGCCCTGCAGGGGGCGCGGGGAGTTCACCCCTCCACTTT	CASSPAGGAGSSPLHF
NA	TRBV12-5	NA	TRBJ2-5	TGTGCTAGTGGTAATTACTCCAAGGCGGAGACCCAGTACTTC	CASGNYSKAETQYF
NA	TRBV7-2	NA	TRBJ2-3	TGTGCCAGCAGCTTAGCGGGTTCCACAGATACGCAGTATTTT	CASSLAGSTDTQYF
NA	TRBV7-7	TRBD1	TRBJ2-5	TGTGCTAGCAGCTTCCGGGACAGTGCCCAAGAGACCCAGTACTTC	CASSFRDSAQETQYF
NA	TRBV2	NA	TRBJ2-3	TGTGCCAGCAGTTGGGGCCGGCGTCCGACAGGACGCACAGATACGCAGTATTTT	CASSWGRRPTGRTDTQYF
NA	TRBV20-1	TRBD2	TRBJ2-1	TGCAGTGCTAGTTTCCTAGCGGTTTTGAATGAGCAGTTCTTC	CSASFLAVLNEQFF
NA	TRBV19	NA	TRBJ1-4	TGTGCCAGTAGTCTCCAACAGGGCTTAACTAATGAAAAACTGTTTTTT	CASSLQQGLTNEKLFF
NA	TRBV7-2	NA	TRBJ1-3	TGTGCCAGCAGCTTTGGGGGCTCGGACACCATATATTTT	CASSFGGSDTIYF
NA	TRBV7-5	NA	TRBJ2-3	TGTGCCAGAAGCCCTCCGGGGGAGGGAGATACGCAGTATTTT	CARSPPGEGDTQYF
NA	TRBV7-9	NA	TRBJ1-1	TGTGCCAGCAGCCTCCCTCCAGGGGAAGCTTTCTTT	CASSLPPGEAFF
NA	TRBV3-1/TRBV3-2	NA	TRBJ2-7	TGTGCCAGCAGCCAAGACGGAGACAAACAAAGTTACGAGCAGTACTTC	CASSQDGDKQSYEQYF
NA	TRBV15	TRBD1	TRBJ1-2	TGTGCCACCAGCTTATCGAAGGGGGCCTATGGCTACACCTTC	CATSLSKGAYGYTF
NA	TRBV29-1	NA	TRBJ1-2	TGCAGCGTTGAGGTGAAATATGGCTACACCTTC	CSVEVKYGYTF